This T cell receptor beta chain was obtained from a study of T cell clones after liver transplantation. The CDR3 spans 14 residues. Deletions cut 2 bases from V and 12 bases from J, with 15 bases between. Germline V gives CDR1 SGHKS, CDR2 YYEKEE (reference sequence). Method: immunoSEQ multiplex PCR; TCRdb's copy keeps in-frame clones and lacks some. The table has about 99,000 clones, roughly 80% seen once; the top ten hold roughly 3.1%. The receptor's source is a human patient who received a liver transplant. Some T cells may have originated in the graft donor. Sequencing used CD4+ T cells from blood, obtained approximately 50 months after liver transplant. The rearrangement joins TRBV5-5 to TRBJ1-6, with a tentative D call TRBD1 (6 bases). CDR3 residues: CASSLQGSHQPLHF. For the CDR3, the DNA is TGTGCCAGCAGCTTACAGGGATCCCACCAACCCCTCCACTTT.